Shown below are 15 T cell receptor beta chains from a single sample sequenced in a study of identical twins. TCRdb called the 5' RACE reads again in MiXCR, with one record for every CDR3 protein. The sample consists of around 530,000 distinct CDR3 sequences, 13% to 15% of them appearing once. This sample was also put to use in a study of yellow fever vaccine responses in identical twins.

The specimen was CD4+ T cells sorted from blood. These receptors were collected from a woman aged 18-35 years in good health.

The CDR3 spells CASTGTSITYEQYF. CDR3 DNA: TGTGCCAGCACCGGAACTAGTATCACCTACGAGCAGTACTTC. The genes are TRBV12-3 or TRBV12-4 and TRBJ2-7, with TRBD2 as a possible D gene (5 bases). V lost 7 bases to trimming and J lost 2 bases, with 15 bases between them. CDR3 length: 14 amino acids.

This clonotype was picked up many times. The chain combines TRBV15 with TRBJ2-1; 8 bases agree with TRBD1. There are 15 residues in the CDR3. V lost 5 bases, J lost 0 bases, and 3 bases stayed unmatched. Germline-derived CDR1 and CDR2 are LNHNV and YYDKDF (reference sequence). DNA for the CDR3: TGTGCCACCAGCGGGGACAGGAGCTCCTACAATGAGCAGTTCTTC. Its protein is CATSGDRSSYNEQFF.

This clonotype was seen only a few times. The chain is built from TRBV6-1 and TRBJ2-1; D unclear. The CDR3 loop spans 13 amino acids. Trimming left V 8 bases short and J 5 bases short, with 13 bases between. Germline V CDR1 and CDR2: MNHNS, SASEGT. The CDR3 is CASEWGRNNEQFF. CDR3 sequence (DNA): TGTGCCAGCGAGTGGGGTCGCAACAATGAGCAGTTCTTC.

The chain joins TRBV29-1 to TRBJ2-3; TRBD1 matches 9 bases. Germline V lookup: CDR1 SQVTM, CDR2 ANQGSEA. The CDR3 length is 14 residues. Trimming took 6 bases from V and 3 from J; bases not matched to a gene: 7. CDR3 sequence reads: CSVAGQGPTDTQYF. The DNA of the CDR3 is TGCAGCGTGGCGGGACAGGGACCTACAGATACGCAGTATTTT.

This clonotype came up a few times. This chain uses TRBV24-1 with TRBJ2-1, with 8 bases lining up with TRBD2. CDR3 length: 16 residues. V shed 0 bases and J 7 bases; nucleotides not matched to a gene: 7. From germline, CDR1 is KGHDR and CDR2 SFDVKD. The CDR3 nucleotides read TGTGCCACCAGTGATTTGAAGGGAGCGGGGGCTAATGAGCAGTTCTTC. It codes for CATSDLKGAGANEQFF.

J is TRBJ2-6 and V is TRBV12-3 or TRBV12-4; D gene uncertain. CDR3 length: 21 residues. The V end was cut by 2 bases, the J end by 0 bases, with 23 bases between. CDR3 residues: CASSLRVAFTEPYSGANVLTF. Here the CDR3 DNA reads TGTGCCAGCAGTTTAAGAGTGGCGTTCACCGAACCCTACTCTGGGGCCAACGTCCTGACTTTC.

This clonotype was seen more than once but under ten times. V gene TRBV18 combines with J gene TRBJ2-3; D unresolved. The CDR3 has 13 residues. Germline V gene sequence: CDR1 KGHSH, CDR2 LQKENI. The ends were cut back, 6 bases at V and 3 bases at J, with 10 bases in the middle. CDR3 protein: CASSWGRTDTQYF. The CDR3 DNA reads as TGTGCCAGCTCCTGGGGAAGGACAGATACGCAGTATTTT.

The chain has TRBV2 and TRBJ2-3; 9 nucleotides match TRBD2. The CDR3 spans 15 residues. Germline values: CDR1 SNHLY, CDR2 FYNNEI. V was pared by 5 bases and J by 6 bases, with 9 bases of the junction left unmatched. CDR3 bases: TGTGCCAGCAGTTCCTTAGCGGGGGAGGGTGATACGCAGTATTTT. Encoded protein: CASSSLAGEGDTQYF.

This clonotype was seen a few times. The chain recombines TRBV5-5 with TRBJ2-1; no reliable D call. CDR1 is SGHKS and CDR2 is YYEKEE in the germline V gene (reference sequence). Trimming shortened V by 5 bases and J by 7 bases, and 13 bases separated the two germline ends. This CDR3 region has 13 residues. The CDR3 nucleotides read TGTGCCAGCAGTAGGGTGGTTGAAAATGAGCAGTTCTTC. It encodes CASSRVVENEQFF. The complete variable domain, with remaining parts taken from reference TRBV5-5 and TRBJ2-1, reads DAGVTQSPTHLIKTRGQQVTLRCSPISGHKSVSWYQQVLGQGPQFIFQYYEKEERGRGNFPDRFSARQFPNYSSELNVNALLLGDSALYLCASSRVVENEQFFGPGTRLTVL.

This clonotype turned up a few times. The chain uses TRBV5-1 and TRBJ2-5; D is undetermined. CDR3 length equals 16 residues. Germline V gene data show CDR1 as SGHRS and CDR2 as YFSETQ. V dropped 0 bases and J dropped 4 bases, with 16 bases sitting between them. In DNA, the CDR3 is TGCGCCAGCAGCTTGGTAGTAGCCGGGCCCAGAGAGACCCAGTACTTC. Residues: CASSLVVAGPRETQYF.

The gene calls are TRBV12-3 or TRBV12-4 and TRBJ1-1; no clear D. This CDR3 contains 12 residues. The V gene lost 6 bases and the J gene lost 1 base, with 6 bases spanning the gap. The CDR3 region has the DNA TGTGCCAGCAGGGTTTCGAACACTGAAGCTTTCTTT. This codes for CASRVSNTEAFF.

The chain joins TRBV7-9 to TRBJ1-1, with D perhaps matching TRBD1 (6 bases). Trimming pared 7 bases from V and 3 bases from J, leaving 12 bases between. CDR1 and CDR2 from the germline V gene are SEHNR and FQNEAQ (reference sequence). The CDR3 runs to 13 residues. The chain's CDR3 is CASKRGGDTEAFF. In nucleotides, the CDR3 is TGTGCCAGCAAGAGGGGGGGGGACACTGAAGCTTTCTTT.

CDR3 DNA sequence: TGTGCCAGCAGCCAAAAATATCAGCCCACCGGGGAGCTGTTTTTT. It is translated as CASSQKYQPTGELFF. The chain employs TRBV3-1 and TRBJ2-2; no definite D call. Trimming removed 2 bases from V and 4 bases from J, with 11 bases in between. This CDR3 has 15 residues. Germline loops: CDR1 LGHDT, CDR2 YNNKEL (reference sequence).

This chain uses TRBV20-1 with TRBJ2-5; no definite D call. Germline V lookup: CDR1 DFQATT, CDR2 SNEGSKA (reference sequence). The CDR3 totals 14 residues. V was trimmed by 0 bases and J by 0 bases, leaving 8 bases between them. CDR3 protein: CSARDLVNQETQYF. The CDR3 DNA follows: TGCAGTGCTAGAGATCTTGTCAACCAAGAGACCCAGTACTTC.

The chain combines TRBV11-2 with TRBJ2-7; the match to TRBD1 covers 7 bases. V dropped 5 bases and J dropped 3; count of bases not matched to a gene: 7. Germline V CDR1 and CDR2: SGHAT, FQNNGV. There are 14 residues in the CDR3. Here the CDR3 DNA reads TGTGCCAGCAGCGTAGTTAGGGACAGCTACGAGCAGTACTTC. The encoded protein is CASSVVRDSYEQYF.